This note documents a single T cell receptor beta chain sequence. Its antigen is unknown. Libraries were prepared by immunoSEQ multiplex PCR; TCRdb keeps only in-frame clonotypes and omits some of them. The sample records more than 9,000 clones, roughly 55% being singletons. These data belong to a study of STAT3 mutations in large granular lymphocyte leukemia. The study's findings and limits: In about 30% of the 18 patients, new TCR clonotypes emerged after therapy. Every T-cell large granular lymphocyte leukemia patient had at least one immunodominant TCR beta clonotype. In several patients, dominant TCR clone burden exceeded STAT3 mutant burden.

Germline V gene lookup returns CDR1 LGHNA and CDR2 YSLEER. The CDR3 has 19 amino acids. The V gene lost 0 bases and the J gene lost 0 bases, with 15 bases spanning the gap. Specimen: peripheral blood mononuclear cells. V and J are TRBV4-3 and TRBJ2-6, with D unclear. This receptor was identified in a boy between 5 and 17 years old with T-cell large granular lymphocyte leukemia. Some clones in this sample may be carry-over from other donors' samples. The CDR3 bases are TGCGCCAGCAGCCAAGATCGGACCTATGCCTTCTCTGGGGCCAACGTCCTGACTTTC. It is translated as CASSQDRTYAFSGANVLTF.